This T cell receptor (beta chain) is from a study of T cell responses to AZD1222 COVID-19 vaccine. Study context: Second doses that came at about 4 or about 12 weeks were put together. Findings of the study overall: The CD4 TCRs associated with vaccination extended across spike and predominated at 160-218 and 743-854.

As for this clone: The antigen is unknown.

This CDR3 comprises 16 residues. Looked up from germline, CDR1 is SGHKS and CDR2 is YYEKEE (reference sequence). Trimming stripped 0 bases from V and 3 bases from J, with 14 bases between. Libraries were prepared by immunoSEQ multiplex PCR; TCRdb keeps only in-frame clonotypes and omits some of them. The profile shows about 140,000 clones, roughly 90% of them singletons. This receptor was identified in an adult in good health. Specimen: peripheral blood, collected on day 0 of AZD1222 vaccination. The rearrangement uses TRBV5-5 and TRBJ2-3, with D perhaps given as TRBD1 or TRBD2 (5 bases each). The CDR3 DNA follows: TGTGCCAGCAGCTTGGACCCGGGGCCTAGGACAGATACGCAGTATTTT. This codes for CASSLDPGPRTDTQYF.